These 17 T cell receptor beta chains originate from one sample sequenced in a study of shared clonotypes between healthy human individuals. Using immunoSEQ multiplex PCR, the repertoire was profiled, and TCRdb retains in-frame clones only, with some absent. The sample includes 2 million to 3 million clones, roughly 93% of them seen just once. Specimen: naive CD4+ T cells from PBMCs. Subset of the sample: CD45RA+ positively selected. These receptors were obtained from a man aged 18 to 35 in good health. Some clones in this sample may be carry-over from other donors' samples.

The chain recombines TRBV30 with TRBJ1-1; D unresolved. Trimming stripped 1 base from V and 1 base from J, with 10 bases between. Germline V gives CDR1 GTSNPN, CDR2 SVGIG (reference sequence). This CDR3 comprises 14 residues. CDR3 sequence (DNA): TGTGCCTGGAGTGGCGGGCGTAGGAACACTGAAGCTTTCTTT. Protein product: CAWSGGRRNTEAFF.

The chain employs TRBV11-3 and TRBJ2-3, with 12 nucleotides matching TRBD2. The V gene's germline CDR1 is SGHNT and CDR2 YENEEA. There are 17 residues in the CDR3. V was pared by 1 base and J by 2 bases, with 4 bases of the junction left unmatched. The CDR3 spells CASSLGTSGRNTDTQYF. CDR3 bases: TGTGCCAGCAGCTTAGGTACTAGCGGGAGGAACACAGATACGCAGTATTTT.

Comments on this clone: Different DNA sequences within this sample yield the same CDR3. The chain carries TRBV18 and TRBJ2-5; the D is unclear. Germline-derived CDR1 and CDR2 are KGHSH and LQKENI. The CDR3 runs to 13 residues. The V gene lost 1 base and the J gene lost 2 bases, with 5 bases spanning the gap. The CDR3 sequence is CASSPQAQETQYF. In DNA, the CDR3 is TGTGCCAGCTCACCACAAGCGCAAGAGACCCAGTACTTC.

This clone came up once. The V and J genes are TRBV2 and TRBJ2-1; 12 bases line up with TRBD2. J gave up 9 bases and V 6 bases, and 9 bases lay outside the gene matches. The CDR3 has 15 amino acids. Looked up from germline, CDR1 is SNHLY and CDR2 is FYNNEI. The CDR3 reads CASSRTSGNLGEQFF. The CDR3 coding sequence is TGTGCCAGCAGCAGGACTAGCGGGAATCTGGGTGAGCAGTTCTTC.

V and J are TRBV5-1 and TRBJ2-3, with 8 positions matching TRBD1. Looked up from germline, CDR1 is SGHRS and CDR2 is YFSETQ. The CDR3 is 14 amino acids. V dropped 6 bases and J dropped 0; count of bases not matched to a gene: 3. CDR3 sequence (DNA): TGCGCCAGCACCAACAGGGGGAGCACAGATACGCAGTATTTT. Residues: CASTNRGSTDTQYF.

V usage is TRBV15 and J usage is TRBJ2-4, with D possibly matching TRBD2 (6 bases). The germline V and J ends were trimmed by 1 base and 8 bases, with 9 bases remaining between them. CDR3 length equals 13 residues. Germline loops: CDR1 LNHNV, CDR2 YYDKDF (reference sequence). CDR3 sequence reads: CATSRVGRDIQYF. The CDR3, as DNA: TGTGCCACCAGCAGAGTCGGGAGAGACATTCAGTACTTC.

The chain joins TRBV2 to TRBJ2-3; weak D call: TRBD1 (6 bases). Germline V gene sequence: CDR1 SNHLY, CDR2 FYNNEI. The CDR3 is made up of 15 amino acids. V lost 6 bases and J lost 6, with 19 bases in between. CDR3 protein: CASRTGTNHTDTQYF. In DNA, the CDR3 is TGTGCCAGCAGAACCGGGACAAACCACACGGATACGCAGTATTTT.

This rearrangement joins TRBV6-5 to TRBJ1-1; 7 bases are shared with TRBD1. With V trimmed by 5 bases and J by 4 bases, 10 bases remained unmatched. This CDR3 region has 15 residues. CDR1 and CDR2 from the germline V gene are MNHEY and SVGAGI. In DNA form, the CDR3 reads TGTGCCAGCAGTGGGAGGGGGCCTACGGGCACTGAAGCTTTCTTT. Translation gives CASSGRGPTGTEAFF.

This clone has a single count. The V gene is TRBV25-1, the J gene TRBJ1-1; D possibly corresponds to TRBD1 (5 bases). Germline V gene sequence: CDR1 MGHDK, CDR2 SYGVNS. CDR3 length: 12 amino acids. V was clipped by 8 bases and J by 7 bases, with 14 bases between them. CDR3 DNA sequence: TGTGCCAGCCTGGGGGGTTTTGGTGAAGCTTTCTTT. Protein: CASLGGFGEAFF.

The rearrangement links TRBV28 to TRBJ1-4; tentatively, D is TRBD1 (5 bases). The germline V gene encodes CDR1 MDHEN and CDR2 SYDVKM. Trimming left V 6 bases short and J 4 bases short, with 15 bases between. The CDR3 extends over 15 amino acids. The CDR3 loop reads CASSPAGVGNEKLFF. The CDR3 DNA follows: TGTGCCAGCAGCCCGGCGGGGGTAGGTAATGAAAAACTGTTTTTT.

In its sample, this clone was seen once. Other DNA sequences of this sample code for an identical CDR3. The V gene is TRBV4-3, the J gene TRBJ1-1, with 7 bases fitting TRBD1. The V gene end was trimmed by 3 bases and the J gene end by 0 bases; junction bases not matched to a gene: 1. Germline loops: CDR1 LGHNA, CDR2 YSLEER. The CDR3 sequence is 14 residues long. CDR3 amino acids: CASSQDRMNTEAFF. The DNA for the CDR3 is TGCGCCAGCAGCCAGGACAGGATGAACACTGAAGCTTTCTTT.

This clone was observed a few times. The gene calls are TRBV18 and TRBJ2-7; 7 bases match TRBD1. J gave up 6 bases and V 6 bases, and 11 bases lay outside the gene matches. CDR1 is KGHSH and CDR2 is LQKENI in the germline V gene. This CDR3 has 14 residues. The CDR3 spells CASSLRDSDPEQYF. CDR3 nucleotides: TGTGCCAGCTCTCTCCGGGACAGCGACCCCGAGCAGTACTTC. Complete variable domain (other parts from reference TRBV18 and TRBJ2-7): NAGVMQNPRHLVRRRGQEARLRCSPMKGHSHVYWYRQLPEEGLKFMVYLQKENIIDESGMPKERFSAEFPKEGPSILRIQQVVRGDSAAYFCASSLRDSDPEQYFGPGTRLTVT.

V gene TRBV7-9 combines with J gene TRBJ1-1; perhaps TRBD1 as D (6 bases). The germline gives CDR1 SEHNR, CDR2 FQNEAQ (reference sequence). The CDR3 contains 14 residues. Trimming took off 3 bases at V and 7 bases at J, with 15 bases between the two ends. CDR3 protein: CASSLMGTMGEAFF. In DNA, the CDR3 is TGTGCCAGCAGCTTGATGGGGACAATGGGTGAAGCTTTCTTT.

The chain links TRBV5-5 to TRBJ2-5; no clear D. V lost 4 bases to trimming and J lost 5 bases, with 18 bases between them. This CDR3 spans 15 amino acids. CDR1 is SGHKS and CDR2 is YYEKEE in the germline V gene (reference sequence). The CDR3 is CASSPWQAAGETQYF. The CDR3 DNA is TGTGCCAGCAGCCCCTGGCAGGCCGCCGGGGAGACCCAGTACTTC. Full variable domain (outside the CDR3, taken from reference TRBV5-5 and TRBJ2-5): DAGVTQSPTHLIKTRGQQVTLRCSPISGHKSVSWYQQVLGQGPQFIFQYYEKEERGRGNFPDRFSARQFPNYSSELNVNALLLGDSALYLCASSPWQAAGETQYFGPGTRLLVL.

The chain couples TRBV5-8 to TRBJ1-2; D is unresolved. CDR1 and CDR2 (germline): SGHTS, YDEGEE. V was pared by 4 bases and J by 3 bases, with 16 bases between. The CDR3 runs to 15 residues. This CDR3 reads CASSRWVVPDYGYTF. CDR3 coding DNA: TGTGCCAGCAGCCGGTGGGTGGTACCAGACTATGGCTACACCTTC. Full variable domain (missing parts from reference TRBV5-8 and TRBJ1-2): EAGVTQSPTHLIKTRGQQATLRCSPISGHTSVYWYQQALGLGLQFLLWYDEGEERNRGNFPPRFSGRQFPNYSSELNVNALELEDSALYLCASSRWVVPDYGYTFGSGTRLTVV.

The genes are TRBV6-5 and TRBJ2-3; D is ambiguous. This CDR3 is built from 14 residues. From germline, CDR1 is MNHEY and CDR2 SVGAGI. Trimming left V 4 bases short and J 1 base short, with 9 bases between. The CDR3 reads CASSSPGRTDTQYF. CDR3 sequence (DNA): TGTGCCAGCAGTTCCCCGGGCCGCACAGATACGCAGTATTTT.

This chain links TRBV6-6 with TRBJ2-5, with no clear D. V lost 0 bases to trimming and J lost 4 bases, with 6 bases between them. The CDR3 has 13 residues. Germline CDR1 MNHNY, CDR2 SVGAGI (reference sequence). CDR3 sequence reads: CASSYSRGETQYF. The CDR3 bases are TGTGCCAGCAGTTACTCGCGAGGAGAGACCCAGTACTTC.